This T cell receptor (beta chain) was identified during a study of Graves' ophthalmopathy and Graves' hyperthyroidism. As for the study in general: Peripheral blood was collected at initial diagnosis, before any treatment. Notes on the study in general: Among expanded thyroid clonotypes above 0.001 frequency, most also occurred in blood.

V gave up 3 bases and J gave up 2 bases, with 14 bases separating them. CDR1 is KGHSH, CDR2 LQKENI, per germline. The CDR3 runs to 16 residues. As the template, RNA transcripts were used to amplify TCR beta CDR3 regions. First-round RT-PCR relied on HTBI primers, and a second-round multiplex PCR came next. Using its own MiXCR run on the multiplex PCR reads, TCRdb lists one record per CDR3 protein. The sample carries about 400,000 distinct CDR3 sequences, 15% to 20% recorded once. This clonotype was observed at least ten times. Its target is unknown. Exclusion covered patients with other autoimmune diseases or uncontrolled infections (as well as pregnancy or lactation). PBMCs were isolated from a roughly 10 ml sample of fresh peripheral blood.

Sequenced sample: peripheral blood. This sequence was found in a woman between 18 and 29 years old with Graves' ophthalmopathy. The chain recombines TRBV18 with TRBJ1-5; D is uncertain. The CDR3 sequence: CASSPSGGPGNQPQHF. CDR3 DNA: TGTGCCAGCTCACCTTCGGGCGGTCCCGGCAATCAGCCCCAGCATTTT.